This passage covers 8 T cell receptor beta chains from one sample sequenced in a study of blood T cells in healthy people across ages. A J-beta primer mix and a sample-barcoded 5' primer were used in a second PCR of about 6 to 12 cycles. TCRdb passed the 5' RACE reads through MiXCR, listing each CDR3 protein once. The data contain around 1.5 million distinct CDR3 sequences, almost 60% of them singletons. The sequencing sample was made of blood. The source is a man between 18 and 35 years old in good health.

This sequence joins TRBV27 and TRBJ2-1, with 11 bases fitting TRBD2. CDR1 and CDR2 from the germline V gene are MNHEY and SMNVEV (reference sequence). The CDR3 has 15 amino acids. The junction had 6 bases not matched to a gene; V was cut back by 6 bases and J by 5 bases. This CDR3 is CASRRLAGGHNEQFF. DNA for the CDR3: TGTGCCAGCAGGCGTCTAGCGGGGGGCCACAATGAGCAGTTCTTC.

The chain combines TRBV24-1 with TRBJ2-1, with TRBD2 identical over 8 bases. This CDR3 is 16 amino acids long. Germline-derived CDR1 and CDR2 are KGHDR and SFDVKD. With V trimmed by 9 bases and J by 4 bases, 13 bases remained unmatched. In DNA, the CDR3 is TGTGCCACCCTAGCGGGCCTGCAGGAAAAATACAATGAGCAGTTCTTC. Translation: CATLAGLQEKYNEQFF.

The genes are TRBV5-4 and TRBJ2-3; D may be TRBD2 (6 bases). Germline values: CDR1 SGHNT, CDR2 YYREEE (reference sequence). The CDR3 length is 17 residues. V was trimmed by 3 bases and J by 3 bases, leaving 20 bases between them. In nucleotides, the CDR3 is TGTGCCAGCAGCTGGAATGCGCGGGGACTGCCTACAGATACGCAGTATTTT. This gives the protein CASSWNARGLPTDTQYF.

This clonotype was detected a few times. The chain couples TRBV5-1 to TRBJ2-2; TRBD2 aligns across 10 bases. The CDR3 consists of 14 residues. Trimming took 5 bases from V and 7 from J; bases not matched to a gene: 5. Germline CDR1 reads SGHRS; CDR2 reads YFSETQ. The CDR3 here is CASRASGSGGELFF. The CDR3 nucleotides read TGCGCCAGCAGGGCTAGCGGGAGTGGCGGGGAGCTGTTTTTT.

The table lists this clonotype with a few counts. V usage is TRBV5-1 and J usage is TRBJ2-3, with D possibly being TRBD1 or TRBD2 (5 bases each). The V end was cut by 2 bases, the J end by 4 bases, with 11 bases between. CDR1 is SGHRS and CDR2 is YFSETQ in the germline V gene. This CDR3 is built from 14 residues. CDR3 sequence reads: CASSFLGRADTQYF. The DNA for the CDR3 is TGCGCCAGCAGCTTCCTGGGGCGGGCAGATACGCAGTATTTT.

The V and J genes are TRBV6-5 and TRBJ2-1, with 7 nucleotides matching TRBD1. The CDR3 totals 16 residues. V lost 6 bases and J lost 3; bases outside the gene matches: 11. Germline V CDR1 and CDR2: MNHEY, SVGAGI. The DNA of the CDR3 is TGTGCCAGCAGGAGTCACAGGGGCTCACTCTACAATGAGCAGTTCTTC. Encoded protein: CASRSHRGSLYNEQFF.

This clonotype has just one count. The chain combines TRBV20-1 with TRBJ2-5; D may match TRBD1 or TRBD2 (7 bases each). V was cut by 1 base and J by 0 bases, with 18 bases left in between. This CDR3 region has 17 residues. From germline, CDR1 is DFQATT and CDR2 SNEGSKA (reference sequence). CDR3 bases: TGCAGTGCTAGAGGATCAGGGGGAGGGACAGACCAAGAGACCCAGTACTTC. Its protein product is CSARGSGGGTDQETQYF.

CDR3 DNA: TGTGCCAGCAGTGAATATAAGCGTACGGGGGGTGCGGACCTTAACTATGGCTACACCTTC. Protein product: CASSEYKRTGGADLNYGYTF. The chain has TRBV25-1 and TRBJ1-2; perhaps TRBD1 as D (5 bases). There are 20 residues in the CDR3. The germline V and J ends were trimmed by 0 bases and 1 base, with 24 bases remaining between them. Germline V gene lookup returns CDR1 MGHDK and CDR2 SYGVNS.